Listed below are T cell receptor beta chains from one sample, sequenced in a study of HIV-infected patients and healthy controls. TCRdb reprocessed the 5' RACE reads via MiXCR and lists one record per CDR3 protein. The sample records about 6,600 distinct CDR3 sequences, over 7.5% being singletons. The sample consisted of blood, taken during antiretroviral therapy. The source of these receptors is an adult with HIV infection. The conserved cysteine and the conserved F or W are not part of the CDR3 here. Fields, in order: J gene, clone size, V gene, CDR3 protein. The size field is filled for only some rows; it gives once, few, many or a size class.

>TRBJ1-5|few|TRBV6-2/TRBV6-3
ASSYGPDRGPPGNQPQH
>TRBJ1-5|.|TRBV29-1
SVCCPARGSNQPQH
>TRBJ2-2|medium-sized|TRBV20-1
SARDRLAGDAGELF
>TRBJ2-4|many|TRBV20-1
SARDSGRKGIQY
>TRBJ2-2|.|TRBV19
ASINRGYTGELF
>TRBJ2-6|many|TRBV29-1
STREGSSGANVLT
>TRBJ1-4|medium-sized|TRBV20-1
SATPGATNEKLF
>TRBJ1-1|.|TRBV5-1
ASSLVGVRTEAF
>TRBJ2-5|.|TRBV29-1
SAAGREQETQY
>TRBJ2-1|medium-sized|TRBV27
ASSSEARLYNEQF